The T cell receptor beta chain described here comes from a study of breast tumors, draining lymph nodes, adjacent tissues. Findings of the study overall: That most tumor T cells come from lymph nodes remained unproven. Luminal-like breast cancer showed significantly greater tumor-nontumor repertoire similarity than basal-like breast cancer did. Tumors had less TCR diversity than lymph nodes, more than nontumor tissue. Data fit most tumor T cells coming from lymph node, expanding in tumor.

MiXCR was run by TCRdb on the multiplex PCR reads, yielding one entry per CDR3 protein. The table has some 130,000 distinct CDR3 sequences, around 20% seen once. The V gene end was trimmed by 5 bases and the J gene end by 3 bases; junction bases not matched to a gene: 14. The CDR3 loop spans 19 amino acids. The lymph nodes were axillary draining lymph nodes from breast cancer patients. This clonotype has at least ten counts. Its specificity is not known. This clonotype originated in a female donor with breast cancer. Some clones in this sample may be carry-over from other donors' samples. This chain connects TRBV12-3 or TRBV12-4 to TRBJ2-3; 13 positions agree with TRBD2. The sample comprised axillary lymph node tissue. The CDR3 DNA is TGTGCCAGCAGTCCTGGGACTAGCGGGACCACCTCCGGGACAGATACGCAGTATTTT. Amino acids: CASSPGTSGTTSGTDTQYF.